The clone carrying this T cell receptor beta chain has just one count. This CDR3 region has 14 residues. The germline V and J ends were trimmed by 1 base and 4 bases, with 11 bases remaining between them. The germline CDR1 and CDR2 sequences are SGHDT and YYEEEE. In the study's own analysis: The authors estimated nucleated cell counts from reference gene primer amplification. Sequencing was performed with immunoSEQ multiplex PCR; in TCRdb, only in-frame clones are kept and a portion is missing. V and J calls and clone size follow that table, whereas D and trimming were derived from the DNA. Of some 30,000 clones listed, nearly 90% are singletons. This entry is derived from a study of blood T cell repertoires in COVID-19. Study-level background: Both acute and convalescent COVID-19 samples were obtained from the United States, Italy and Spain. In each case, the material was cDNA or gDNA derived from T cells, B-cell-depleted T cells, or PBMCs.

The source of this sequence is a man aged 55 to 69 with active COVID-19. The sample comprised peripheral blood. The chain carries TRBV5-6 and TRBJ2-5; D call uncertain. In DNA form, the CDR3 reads TGTGCCAGCAGCTTGCACGGGTTTGGAGAGACCCAGTACTTC. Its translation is CASSLHGFGETQYF.